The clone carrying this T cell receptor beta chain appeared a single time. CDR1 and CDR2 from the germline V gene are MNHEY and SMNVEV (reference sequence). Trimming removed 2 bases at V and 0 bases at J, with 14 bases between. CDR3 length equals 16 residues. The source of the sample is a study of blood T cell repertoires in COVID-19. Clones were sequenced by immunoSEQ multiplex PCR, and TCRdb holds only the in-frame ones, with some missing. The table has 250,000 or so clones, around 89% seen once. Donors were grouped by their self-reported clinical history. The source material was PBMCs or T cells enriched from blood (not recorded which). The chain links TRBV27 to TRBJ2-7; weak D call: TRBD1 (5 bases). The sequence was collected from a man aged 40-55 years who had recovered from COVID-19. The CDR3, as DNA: TGTGCCAGCAGTTTAATGGCCCGGACAAGCTCCTACGAGCAGTACTTC. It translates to CASSLMARTSSYEQYF.